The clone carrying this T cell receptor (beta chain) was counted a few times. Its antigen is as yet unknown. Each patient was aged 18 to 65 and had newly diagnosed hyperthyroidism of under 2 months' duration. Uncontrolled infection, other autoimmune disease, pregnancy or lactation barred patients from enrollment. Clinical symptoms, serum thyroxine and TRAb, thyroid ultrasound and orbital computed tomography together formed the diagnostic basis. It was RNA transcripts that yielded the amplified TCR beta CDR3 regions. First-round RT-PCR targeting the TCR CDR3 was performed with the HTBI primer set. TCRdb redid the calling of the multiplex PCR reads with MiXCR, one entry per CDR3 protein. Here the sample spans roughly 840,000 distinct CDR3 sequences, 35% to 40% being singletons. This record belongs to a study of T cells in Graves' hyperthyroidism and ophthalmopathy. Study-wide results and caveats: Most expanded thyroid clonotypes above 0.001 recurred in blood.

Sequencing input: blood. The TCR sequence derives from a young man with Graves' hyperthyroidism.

CDR3 bases: TGCAGTGCTAGTTCGGGACAGGGGTTGGCTTACGAGCAGTACTTC. Its translation is CSASSGQGLAYEQYF. This rearrangement joins TRBV20-1 to TRBJ2-7; 10 bases line up with TRBD1. This CDR3 region has 15 residues. V was clipped by 3 bases and J by 4 bases; unmatched bases: 9. Germline V lookup: CDR1 DFQATT, CDR2 SNEGSKA (reference sequence).